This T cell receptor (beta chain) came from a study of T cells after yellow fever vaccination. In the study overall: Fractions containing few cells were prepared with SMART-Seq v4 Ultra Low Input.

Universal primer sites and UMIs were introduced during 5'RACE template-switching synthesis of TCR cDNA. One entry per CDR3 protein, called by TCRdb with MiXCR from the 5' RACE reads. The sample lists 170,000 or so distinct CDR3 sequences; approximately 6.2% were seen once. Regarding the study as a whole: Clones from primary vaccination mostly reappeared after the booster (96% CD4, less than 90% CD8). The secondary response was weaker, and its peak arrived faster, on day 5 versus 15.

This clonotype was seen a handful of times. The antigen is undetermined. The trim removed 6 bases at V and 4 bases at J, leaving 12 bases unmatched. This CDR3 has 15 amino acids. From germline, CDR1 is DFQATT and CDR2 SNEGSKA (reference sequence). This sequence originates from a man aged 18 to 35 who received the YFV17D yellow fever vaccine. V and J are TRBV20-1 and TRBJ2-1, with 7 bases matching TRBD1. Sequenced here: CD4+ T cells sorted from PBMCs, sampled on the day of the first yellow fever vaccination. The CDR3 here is CSAPVRGHPYNEQFF. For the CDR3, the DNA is TGCAGTGCCCCAGTAAGGGGGCACCCTTACAATGAGCAGTTCTTC.